This T cell receptor beta chain was sequenced for a study of CD8 T cells in ankylosing spondylitis (dated by TCRdb to about 2017). The study in broad terms: The study set out to find disease-linked TCR variants by profiling T cell receptor beta repertoires in ankylosing spondylitis patients and healthy donors. In total, the full study cohort was made up of 110 or so healthy donors and about two dozen ankylosing spondylitis patients. Peripheral blood was sampled, and synovial fluid was also collected from ankylosing spondylitis patients.

Notes on this clonotype: Its specific antigen is unknown. Per-nucleotide qualities are absent, and no much larger clonotype sits a single base away.

Cut back by 4 bases and 2 bases, the V and J ends lie 12 bases apart. The germline V gene gives CDR1 as MNHEY and CDR2 as SVGAGI. The CDR3, cysteine through phenylalanine, is 15 amino acids long. CDR3 DNA only is kept here, 45 bases in frame from base 1. Summary of the overall study and its limitations: According to the report, matched synovial fluid samples from ankylosing spondylitis patients were significantly enriched for the disease-linked clones. A TCR beta motif made up of eight highly homologous amino acid variants appeared to be characteristic of blood from ankylosing spondylitis patients. Some motif variants were previously reported in synovial fluid and blood of reactive arthritis patients, suggesting common disease-initiation mechanisms. A CD8+ phenotype was shown by the disease-linked clones, which were found at relatively low frequencies in peripheral blood.

Sequenced on an Illumina HiSeq 2500. Quantitative 5'-RACE with molecular barcodes was used to prepare TCR beta libraries. On the authors' methods: To identify disease-linked TCR variants, a new computational method was used, one built on a probabilistic model of VDJ rearrangement. TCRdb reanalyzed the raw reads on its own, using fastp at Q25 for trimming and MiXCR for clone calling, and kept in-frame beta chains. Each entry merges the rows of one CDR3 protein and shows their most common DNA and genes. The authors' filters were not applied to this entry. Present in this sample are approximately 220,000 distinct CDR3 sequences, around 25% of which were seen just once. Clones ranked in the top ten supply under 8% of the sample.

The receptor chain draws on TRBV6-5 and TRBJ2-1, with the D gene not clear enough to name. This receptor was obtained from a male donor with ankylosing spondylitis or in good health (not recorded which). Sequencing used blood, either unsorted or a sorted T cell fraction (not recorded which). The CDR3 protein sequence reads: CASSFRRLTYNEQFF. The DNA is as follows: TGTGCCAGCAGTTTCCGCCGGCTAACCTACAATGAGCAGTTCTTC.